This TCR beta chain came from a study of T cell responses to AZD1222 COVID-19 vaccine. This CDR3 contains 17 residues. V lost 5 bases, J lost 4 bases, and 17 bases lay in between. CDR1 is KGHDR and CDR2 is SFDVKD in the germline V gene. Study-wide results and caveats: Spike-specific TCR breadth and depth rose after two AZD1222 doses.

Generated by immunoSEQ multiplex PCR, the TCRdb table keeps only in-frame clones and is missing some. The sample consists of about 97,000 clones, more than 70% of them appearing once. Notes on this clone: The antigen remains unidentified.

The chain is built from TRBV24-1 and TRBJ2-6; D is possibly TRBD2 (6 bases). This material consisted of peripheral blood, taken on day 0 of AZD1222 vaccination. The TCR originated in an adult in good health. CDR3 protein: CATSGVEGFAGANVLTF. CDR3 nucleotides: TGTGCCACCAGTGGGGTGGAGGGCTTCGCGGGGGCCAACGTCCTGACTTTC.